Listed below are T cell receptor beta chains from one sample, sequenced in a study of molecular identifiers for immune sequencing clone quantification. MiXCR was run by TCRdb on the PCR reads, yielding one entry per CDR3 protein. This table holds roughly 320,000 distinct CDR3 sequences, around 21% found once. Sequenced material: naive CD8+ T cells from blood, with Jurkat cell RNA spiked in. The receptors were sampled from a human donor in good health. Some libraries in this study had Jurkat cell RNA spiked in. Both conserved end residues are part of each CDR3. D genes are given only for firm matches. Where a row states a size, it is once, few, many or the class of an expanded clone; other rows omit it.

j_gene,abundance,d_gene,v_gene,CDR3nt,CDR3aa
TRBJ2-7,many,TRBD1,TRBV28,TGTGCCAGCAGTACTCAGGACAGGGAAGCCTACGAGCAGTACTTC,CASSTQDREAYEQYF
TRBJ2-2,many,TRBD1,TRBV20-1,TGCAGTGCTAGATTAACAGGGGGCAACACCGGGGAGCTGTTTTTT,CSARLTGGNTGELFF
TRBJ2-3,.,TRBD1,TRBV7-9,TGTGCCAGCAGCTCCAGGGGGTCGCCAGATACGCAGTATTTT,CASSSRGSPDTQYF
TRBJ1-5,many,.,TRBV9,TGTGCCAGCAGCGTAGGCAGGGATCATCAGCCCCAGCATTTT,CASSVGRDHQPQHF
TRBJ2-7,many,TRBD1,TRBV5-4,TGTGCCAGCAGCTTGGTACAGGGGTTGTCCTACGAGCAGTACTTC,CASSLVQGLSYEQYF
TRBJ2-7,few,.,TRBV5-1,TGCGCCAGCAGCTCCCAGGACAAGAATTCCTACGAGCAGTACTTC,CASSSQDKNSYEQYF
TRBJ1-1,many,TRBD1,TRBV6-5,TGTGCCAGCAGTCCCGGGCAGGGGGGCATCACTGAAGCTTTCTTT,CASSPGQGGITEAFF
TRBJ1-5,many,.,TRBV29-1,TGCAGCGTTGAAGAGGGGGCCGGCAATCAGCCCCAGCATTTT,CSVEEGAGNQPQHF
TRBJ1-4,many,TRBD1,TRBV7-2,TGTGCCAGCAGTCGGACAGGGGTGGTTGGGGAAAAACTGTTTTTT,CASSRTGVVGEKLFF
TRBJ2-3,many,.,TRBV7-2,TGTGCCAGCAGCTTGGGTGCACTCCACACAGATACGCAGTATTTT,CASSLGALHTDTQYF
TRBJ1-1,many,TRBD1,TRBV27,TGTGCCAGCAGGCAGACAGGGGGATCTGAAGCTTTCTTT,CASRQTGGSEAFF
TRBJ1-4,many,.,TRBV7-9,TGTGCCAGCAGCTTGTCCAGTTATCGTGAAAAACTGTTTTTT,CASSLSSYREKLFF
TRBJ2-3,.,.,TRBV27,TGTGCCAGCAGTCACTACCCGGGGGCAGATACGCAGTATTTT,CASSHYPGADTQYF
TRBJ2-3,many,.,TRBV6-5,TGTGCCAGCAGTGCCGACCTTGTGGAGACAGATACGCAGTATTTT,CASSADLVETDTQYF
TRBJ2-1,many,TRBD2,TRBV28,TGTGCCAGCAGTTACGGGGGGACTCTGAGCTCCTACAATGAGCAGTTCTTC,CASSYGGTLSSYNEQFF
TRBJ2-5,few,TRBD1,TRBV14,TGTGCCAGCGACAGGGGGCGCGGAGAGACCCAGTACTTC,CASDRGRGETQYF
TRBJ1-1,many,.,TRBV9,TGTGCCAGCAGCGGGACGGGCCTCGGCGCTGAAGCTTTCTTT,CASSGTGLGAEAFF
TRBJ2-5,few,TRBD2,TRBV2,TGTGCCAGCAGCGAAGGGCCTCGACTAGCGGGCCAAGAGACCCAGTACTTC,CASSEGPRLAGQETQYF
TRBJ1-2,.,.,TRBV7-9,TGTGCCAGCAGCTTATTCCCAGGCGTCCGCTATGGCTACACCTTC,CASSLFPGVRYGYTF
TRBJ1-5,.,.,TRBV12-3/TRBV12-4,TGTGCCAGCAGTTTCCTGAGGCATCCCCGGGATCAGCCCCAGCATTTT,CASSFLRHPRDQPQHF
TRBJ2-2,many,TRBD2,TRBV5-1,TGCGCCAGCAGCCTGGCGGGGGGGCTGGACACCGGGGAGCTGTTTTTT,CASSLAGGLDTGELFF
TRBJ1-6,many,.,TRBV7-6,TGTGCCAGCAGCTTAGTATCCGGGGCCCACGACTCACCCCTCCACTTT,CASSLVSGAHDSPLHF
TRBJ2-3,many,.,TRBV9,TGTGCCAGCAGCGTAGCTCCGTGGACAGATACGCAGTATTTT,CASSVAPWTDTQYF
TRBJ2-7,many,.,TRBV5-4,TGTGCCAGCACCACCCCGGATCGAGCCAGGGGAAACGAGCAGTACTTC,CASTTPDRARGNEQYF
TRBJ2-5,few,.,TRBV7-9,TGTGCCAGCAGCTTAAGGGAAGAGACCCAGTACTTC,CASSLREETQYF
TRBJ2-2,few,.,TRBV27,TGTGCCAGCAGTTTATACCCCCCCGTTTTCACCGGGGAGCTGTTTTTT,CASSLYPPVFTGELFF
TRBJ1-5,few,.,TRBV20-1,TGCAGTGCTAAACAGGGTTTTGGCAATCAGCCCCAGCATTTT,CSAKQGFGNQPQHF
TRBJ1-5,many,TRBD1,TRBV6-2/TRBV6-3,TGTGCCAGCCCAAAGGGGGGACAGGCTAATCAGCCCCAGCATTTT,CASPKGGQANQPQHF
TRBJ2-2,many,.,TRBV5-4,TGTGCCAGCAGCTTGTTAGGCGGGTTGAGCACCGGGGAGCTGTTTTTT,CASSLLGGLSTGELFF
TRBJ2-7,few,.,TRBV12-3/TRBV12-4,TGTGCCAGCAGTTTAGAATCGGTAGCGGCGGCGGTCTCCGAGCAGTACTTC,CASSLESVAAAVSEQYF
TRBJ2-7,many,.,TRBV1,TGCACCAGCAGCCAAGAAGACAGGGGGCTCGGACTAGCGTTCGAGCAGTACTTC,CTSSQEDRGLGLAFEQYF
TRBJ2-7,.,TRBD1,TRBV11-2,TGTGCCAGCAGCTTAGAGTCAGGGGGCGGTTACGAGCAGTACTTC,CASSLESGGGYEQYF
TRBJ2-7,many,.,TRBV7-2,TGTGCCAGCAGCTTGGGGGAATGGGAGCAGTACTTC,CASSLGEWEQYF
TRBJ2-7,many,.,TRBV18,TGTGCCAGCTCACCGGAAGCCAGCTCCTACGAGCAGTACTTC,CASSPEASSYEQYF
TRBJ2-3,many,.,TRBV7-9,TGTGCCAGCAGCTTAGAGGTTGGTAGCTTGGATACGCAGTATTTT,CASSLEVGSLDTQYF
TRBJ2-3,many,.,TRBV11-2,TGTGCCAGCAGCTTGTGGCGGGGAAGCACAGATACGCAGTATTTT,CASSLWRGSTDTQYF
TRBJ2-3,.,TRBD2,TRBV5-4,TGTGCCAGCAGCTTCGGGGGGGCAGCAGATACGCAGTATTTT,CASSFGGAADTQYF
TRBJ2-7,many,.,TRBV7-9,TGTGCCAGCGCAGGGGACCTCCTCTACGAGCAGTACTTC,CASAGDLLYEQYF
TRBJ1-1,many,.,TRBV7-9,TGTGCCAGCGACGGGGACCTTCTTAACACTGAAGCTTTCTTT,CASDGDLLNTEAFF
TRBJ1-5,few,.,TRBV28,TGTGCCAGCAGTTTAACATTACCACCTACCAATCAGCCCCAGCATTTT,CASSLTLPPTNQPQHF
TRBJ2-5,many,TRBD2,TRBV4-3,TGCGCCAGCAGCCTTGCACTAGCGGGAGAAGAGACCCAGTACTTC,CASSLALAGEETQYF
TRBJ2-2,many,.,TRBV29-1,TGCAGCGTTGAAGCGAGGGGCACCGGGGAGCTGTTTTTT,CSVEARGTGELFF
TRBJ1-5,.,.,TRBV7-9,TGTGCCAGCAGCTACGGCGGACAGAGTCAGCCCCAGCATTTT,CASSYGGQSQPQHF
TRBJ2-1,many,.,TRBV7-2,TGTGCCAGCAGCCTAAAACATGGAAGCCCTGCTGATGAGCAGTTCTTC,CASSLKHGSPADEQFF
TRBJ2-3,many,.,TRBV28,TGTGCCAGCATTCCCCCCCCGATTTCGTTCCACACAGATACGCAGTATTTT,CASIPPPISFHTDTQYF
TRBJ1-5,many,.,TRBV6-5,TGTGCCAGCAGTTACTCGATCGGGGAGCTACATAGCAATCAGCCCCAGCATTTT,CASSYSIGELHSNQPQHF
TRBJ1-1,many,TRBD1,TRBV27,TGTGCCAGCAGTTTATCGAGGACAGGTGAAGCTTTCTTT,CASSLSRTGEAFF
TRBJ2-3,.,.,TRBV6-2/TRBV6-3,TGTGCCAGCAGGAAAACAGATACGCAGTATTTT,CASRKTDTQYF
TRBJ2-3,many,.,TRBV7-9,TGTGCCAGCAGCACTCTCCCAGGCGGCACAGATACGCAGTATTTT,CASSTLPGGTDTQYF
TRBJ1-1,many,.,TRBV7-9,TGTGCCAGCAGCTCCACGCCAAAGGGCCAGGGAGGAACTGAAGCTTTCTTT,CASSSTPKGQGGTEAFF
TRBJ2-3,many,TRBD1,TRBV15,TGTGCCACCAGCAGAGATGGAGGACAGGGGGCATCTTATACGCAGTATTTT,CATSRDGGQGASYTQYF
TRBJ2-7,many,TRBD1,TRBV27,TGTGCCAGCAGCCCCGGGACAGTCGAGCAGTACTTC,CASSPGTVEQYF
TRBJ2-2,many,TRBD2,TRBV14,TGTGCCAGCAGCCCCCGGCTAGCGGGAATGGCGGGGGAGCTGTTTTTT,CASSPRLAGMAGELFF
TRBJ2-3,.,TRBD1,TRBV12-3/TRBV12-4,TGTGCCAGCAGCCAGGGGGCGGGGACAGATACGCAGTATTTT,CASSQGAGTDTQYF
TRBJ2-2,many,.,TRBV12-3/TRBV12-4,TGTGCCAGCAGCCCCGAAGGAGGAACCGGGGAGCTGTTTTTT,CASSPEGGTGELFF